These T cell receptor beta chains were read from a single sample in a study of T cells in Graves' hyperthyroidism and ophthalmopathy. TCRdb used MiXCR to reprocess the multiplex PCR reads, holding one entry per CDR3 protein. The table includes around 480,000 distinct CDR3 sequences, approximately 15% detected once. Material for sequencing was blood. These TCRs come from a woman between 18 and 29 years old with Graves' hyperthyroidism. CDR3s include the opening cysteine and the closing phenylalanine or tryptophan. The D gene is left open where the match is weak. Clone size is stated in some rows and not others, as once, few, many or a class when expanded.

cdr3_nt cdr3_aa clone_size v_call d_call j_call
TGTGCCAGCAGCGCCCAGGACAGTCGGTATGGCTACACCTTC CASSAQDSRYGYTF many TRBV7-9 - TRBJ1-2
TGTGCCAGCAGCTTAGTCGGAGGGGGGGACGGCCAAGAGACCCAGTACTTC CASSLVGGGDGQETQYF - TRBV7-9 - TRBJ2-5
TGTGCCTGGACGAGGACAGGGTCGTGGAATGAGCAGTTCTTC CAWTRTGSWNEQFF - TRBV30 TRBD1 TRBJ2-1
TGTGCCAGCACCTTATCGGGGGGTAGGACTGAAGCTTTCTTT CASTLSGGRTEAFF many TRBV6-1 - TRBJ1-1
TGTGCCAGCAGTGAGCAGGGAAACACCGGGGAGCTGTTTTTT CASSEQGNTGELFF many TRBV6-1 - TRBJ2-2
TGTGCCAGCAGCTTAGACGGAGAGGGGTACTATGGCTACACCTTC CASSLDGEGYYGYTF many TRBV7-3 - TRBJ1-2
TGTGCCAGCAGCCAAGATCACCTCTCCTACAATGAGCAGTTCTTC CASSQDHLSYNEQFF many TRBV3-1 - TRBJ2-1
TGTGCCAGCAGCTTAGCCGCGGTAAACTATGGCTACACCTTC CASSLAAVNYGYTF - TRBV7-9 - TRBJ1-2
TGTGCCATCACGAGCTCCTATAATTCACCCCTCCACTTT CAITSSYNSPLHF few TRBV10-3 - TRBJ1-6
TGTGCCAGCAGCCGGGACACTATTCTAGCCAAAAACATTCAGTACTTC CASSRDTILAKNIQYF few TRBV3-1 - TRBJ2-4
TGTGCCAGCAGCCAAGACCACTCTGGAAACACCATATATTTT CASSQDHSGNTIYF many TRBV3-1 - TRBJ1-3
TGCGCCAGCAGCTACCAGGGGGCGGACACTGAAGCTTTCTTT CASSYQGADTEAFF many TRBV5-1 TRBD1 TRBJ1-1
TGTGCCAGCAGCCCGGCGGGAGGGGGAACCGGGGAGCTGTTTTTT CASSPAGGGTGELFF many TRBV7-3 TRBD2 TRBJ2-2
TGTGCCAGCAGCATAACACCCAACTCTGGAAACACCATATATTTT CASSITPNSGNTIYF - TRBV3-1 - TRBJ1-3
TGTGCCACCAGCAGGAAGACTAGCGGAAATTACAATGAGCAGTTCTTC CATSRKTSGNYNEQFF many TRBV15 TRBD2 TRBJ2-1
TGTGCCAGCAGACCCGGGGGGGGGAACAACTATGGCTACACCTTC CASRPGGGNNYGYTF many TRBV12-3/TRBV12-4 - TRBJ1-2
TGTGCCAGCGAGGGGTGGCAGGGACCCTACAATGAGCAGTTCTTC CASEGWQGPYNEQFF once TRBV2 - TRBJ2-1
TGCAGCGCTTACCACGAGAGGGACACTGAAGCTTTCTTT CSAYHERDTEAFF many TRBV29-1 - TRBJ1-1
TGTGCCAGTAGCCAGCGGGGGACCAAAAACATTCAGTACTTC CASSQRGTKNIQYF - TRBV19 TRBD2 TRBJ2-4
TGTGCCAGCTCACCGGGCAGGGCCTCCTACAATGAGCAGTTCTTC CASSPGRASYNEQFF many TRBV18 - TRBJ2-1
TGCAGTGCTAATGAGTATAGCAATCAGCCCCAGCATTTT CSANEYSNQPQHF - TRBV20-1 - TRBJ1-5
TGTGCCAGCAGCACTAGACTAGCGGGAGTGGCCGGGGAGCTGTTTTTT CASSTRLAGVAGELFF many TRBV27 TRBD2 TRBJ2-2
TGTGCCAGCAGCGTAGTGGCGGGAGGGCCGGGCGGGGAGCTGTTTTTT CASSVVAGGPGGELFF - TRBV9 TRBD2 TRBJ2-2
TGTGCCAGCAGAGGGGACTTGGACAATGAGCAGTTCTTC CASRGDLDNEQFF few TRBV2 - TRBJ2-1